These T cell receptor beta chains were read from a single sample in a study of blood T cell repertoires in COVID-19. Clones were read by immunoSEQ multiplex PCR, and TCRdb kept only the in-frame ones, dropping some. The sample contains approximately 290,000 clones, around 87% of which appear only once. The sequenced sample was peripheral blood. These receptors originate from a man aged 18 to 30 with active or convalescent COVID-19. The CDR3 runs from the conserved cysteine through the conserved F or W. A D gene is named only where the DNA matches it firmly. Clone size is not always given. Where it is, it says once, few, many or a class for expanded clones.

V gene	clone size	J gene	D gene	CDR3 DNA	CDR3 protein
TRBV11-2	-	TRBJ1-4	-	TGTGCCAGCAGCCCCCTCGGGGTCCGGGAAAAACTGTTTTTT	CASSPLGVREKLFF
TRBV12-3/TRBV12-4	-	TRBJ1-5	-	TGTGCCAGCAGTTCAGGAAGCAATCAGCCCCAGCATTTT	CASSSGSNQPQHF
TRBV27	-	TRBJ2-2	-	TGTGCCAGCAGTTTCTTCTCTCCGGTGGTGTCCGGGGAGCTGTTTTTT	CASSFFSPVVSGELFF
TRBV19	once	TRBJ2-5	-	TGTGCCAGTAGTATACTAGCTAAACAGACCCAGTACTTC	CASSILAKQTQYF
TRBV4-3	-	TRBJ2-1	TRBD2	TGCGCCAGCAGCCAAGAGGCCCCGGGACTAGCGGGGGATGAGCAGTTCTTC	CASSQEAPGLAGDEQFF
TRBV7-7	-	TRBJ2-2	-	TGTGCCAGCAGCTCGGTGCCGGGGACCGGGGAGCTGTTTTTT	CASSSVPGTGELFF
TRBV27	-	TRBJ1-6	-	TGTGCCAGCAGTAGGTCAGGGCGACGATCACCCCTCCACTTT	CASSRSGRRSPLHF
TRBV10-3	-	TRBJ2-3	TRBD2	TGTGCCACAGAACTAGCGGGTGATAGCACAGATACGCAGTATTTT	CATELAGDSTDTQYF
TRBV11-3	-	TRBJ2-5	TRBD1	TGTGCCAGCAGCCGCGGGACAGGGTTGCAAGAGACCCAGTACTTC	CASSRGTGLQETQYF
TRBV18	-	TRBJ1-6	-	TGTGCCAGCTCACCACATCAGGGCTTCCAGTCACCCCTCCACTTT	CASSPHQGFQSPLHF
TRBV6-5	-	TRBJ1-1	TRBD1	TGTGCCAGCAGCAGACAGGGCACTGAAGCTTTCTTT	CASSRQGTEAFF
TRBV11-2	-	TRBJ1-4	-	TGTGCCAGCGGCTACCCCCACACAGAAAAACTGTTTTTT	CASGYPHTEKLFF
TRBV6-4	-	TRBJ2-1	TRBD1	TGTGCCAGCAGTCAAGTCATGGACAGGGGGGATGAGCAGTTCTTC	CASSQVMDRGDEQFF
TRBV29-1	-	TRBJ1-1	TRBD1	TGCAGCACCCGGACAGGGAACACTGAAGCTTTCTTT	CSTRTGNTEAFF
TRBV19	-	TRBJ2-1	TRBD1	TGTGCCAGTAGTATTACGGGACAGGGGACGAATGAGCAGTTCTTC	CASSITGQGTNEQFF
TRBV5-8	-	TRBJ1-1	TRBD1	TGTGCCAGCAGCTTTCCCGGGACAGGGCTGAACACTGAAGCTTTCTTT	CASSFPGTGLNTEAFF